This T cell receptor beta chain was sequenced during a study of blood T cell repertoires in COVID-19. Study details: The United States, Italy and Spain were the sources of the acute and convalescent COVID-19 samples. PBMCs, B-cell-depleted T cells, or T cells provided the cDNA or gDNA that made up the material.

Authors' processing steps: Amplification with reference gene primers provided the estimates of nucleated cell counts. Sequencing used immunoSEQ multiplex PCR; TCRdb keeps in-frame clones, though not all of them. From that table come the V and J calls and clone size; the DNA was used to work out D and trimming. The data contain about 120,000 clones, approximately 88% of them seen just once; the ten biggest clones take up 10%. This clone has a count of ten or more. Germline V gene lookup returns CDR1 LGHDT and CDR2 YNNKEL (reference sequence). The V gene lost 1 base and the J gene lost 9 bases, with 12 bases spanning the gap. CDR3 length: 13 amino acids.

Material: peripheral blood. The chain is built from TRBV3-1 (or the pseudogene TRBV3-2) and TRBJ1-2; a weak D match, TRBD1 (6 bases). This TCR derives from a man aged 50 or older with acute or convalescent COVID-19. The CDR3 bases are TGTGCCAGCAGCCAAGGCCAGGGGATACGCTACACCTTC. It translates to CASSQGQGIRYTF.